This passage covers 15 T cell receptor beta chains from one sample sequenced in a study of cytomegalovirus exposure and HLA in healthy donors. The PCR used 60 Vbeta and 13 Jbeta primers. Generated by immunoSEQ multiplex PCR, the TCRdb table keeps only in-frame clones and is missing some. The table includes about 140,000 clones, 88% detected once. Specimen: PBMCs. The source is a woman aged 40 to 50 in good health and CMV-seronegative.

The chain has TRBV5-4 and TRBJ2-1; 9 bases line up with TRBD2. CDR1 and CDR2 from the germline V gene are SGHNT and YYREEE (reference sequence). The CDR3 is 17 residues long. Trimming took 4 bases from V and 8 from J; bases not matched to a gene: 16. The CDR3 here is CASSQEGAGGGSDEQFF. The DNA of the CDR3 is TGTGCCAGCAGCCAGGAGGGGGCGGGAGGGGGGAGCGATGAGCAGTTCTTC.

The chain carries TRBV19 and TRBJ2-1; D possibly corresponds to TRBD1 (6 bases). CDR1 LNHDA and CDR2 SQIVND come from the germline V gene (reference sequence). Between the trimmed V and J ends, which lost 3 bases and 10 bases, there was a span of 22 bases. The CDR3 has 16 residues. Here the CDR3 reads CASSINPPLLGGEQFF. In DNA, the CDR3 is TGTGCCAGTAGTATCAATCCACCTCTCCTAGGGGGAGAGCAGTTCTTC.

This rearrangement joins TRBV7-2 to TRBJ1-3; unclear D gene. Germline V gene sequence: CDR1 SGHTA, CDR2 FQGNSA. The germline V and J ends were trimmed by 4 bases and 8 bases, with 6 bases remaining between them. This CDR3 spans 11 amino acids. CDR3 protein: CASSSRYTIYF. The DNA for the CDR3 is TGTGCCAGCAGCTCGAGATACACCATATATTTT.

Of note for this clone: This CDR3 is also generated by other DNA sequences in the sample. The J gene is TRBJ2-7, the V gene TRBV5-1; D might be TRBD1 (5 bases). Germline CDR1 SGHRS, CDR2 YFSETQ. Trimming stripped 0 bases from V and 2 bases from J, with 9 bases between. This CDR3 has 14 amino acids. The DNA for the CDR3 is TGCGCCAGCAGCTTGGGCCAGGGTGCCTACGAGCAGTACTTC. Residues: CASSLGQGAYEQYF.

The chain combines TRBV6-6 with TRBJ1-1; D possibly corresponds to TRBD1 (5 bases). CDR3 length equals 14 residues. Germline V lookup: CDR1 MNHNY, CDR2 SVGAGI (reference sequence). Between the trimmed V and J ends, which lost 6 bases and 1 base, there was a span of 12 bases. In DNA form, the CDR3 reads TGTGCCAGCAGCCCCCTCGACAGGAACACTGAAGCTTTCTTT. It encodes CASSPLDRNTEAFF.

The CDR3: CARPFFKTSGTGYYEQYF. The CDR3 DNA sequence: TGTGCCAGGCCATTTTTTAAAACCTCCGGGACAGGGTACTACGAGCAGTACTTC. V usage is TRBV19 and J usage is TRBJ2-5; 9 nucleotides match TRBD1. The DNA end is a closer match to TRBJ2-7, so the J assignment may be wrong. The CDR3 loop spans 18 amino acids. The germline CDR1 and CDR2 sequences are LNHDA and SQIVND (reference sequence).

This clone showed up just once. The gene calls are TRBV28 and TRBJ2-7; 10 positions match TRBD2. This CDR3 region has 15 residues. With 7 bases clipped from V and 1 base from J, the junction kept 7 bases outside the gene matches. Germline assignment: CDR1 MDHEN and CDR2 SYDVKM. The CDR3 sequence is CASNPLAGESYEQYF. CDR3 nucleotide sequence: TGTGCCAGCAATCCCCTAGCGGGAGAGTCCTACGAGCAGTACTTC.

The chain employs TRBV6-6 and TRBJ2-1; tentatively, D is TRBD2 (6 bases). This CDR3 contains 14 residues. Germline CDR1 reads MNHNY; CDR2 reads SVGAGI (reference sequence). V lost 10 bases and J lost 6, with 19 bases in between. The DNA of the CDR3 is TGTGCCACACAGCGGGTAGGGGCTAGCAATGAGCAGTTCTTC. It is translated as CATQRVGASNEQFF.

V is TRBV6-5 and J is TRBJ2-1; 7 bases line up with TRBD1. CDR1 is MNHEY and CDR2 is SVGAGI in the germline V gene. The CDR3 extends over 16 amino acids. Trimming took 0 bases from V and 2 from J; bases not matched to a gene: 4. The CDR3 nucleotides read TGTGCCAGCAGTTACTCGACAGGGTGGCCCTACAATGAGCAGTTCTTC. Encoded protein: CASSYSTGWPYNEQFF.

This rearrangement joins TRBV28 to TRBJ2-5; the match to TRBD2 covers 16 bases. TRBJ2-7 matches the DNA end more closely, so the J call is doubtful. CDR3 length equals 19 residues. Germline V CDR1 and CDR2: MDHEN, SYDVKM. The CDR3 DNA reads TGTGCCAGCACCAACTCGGGGACTAGCGGGAGGGCAGAGAAGTACGAGCAGTACTTC. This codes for CASTNSGTSGRAEKYEQYF.

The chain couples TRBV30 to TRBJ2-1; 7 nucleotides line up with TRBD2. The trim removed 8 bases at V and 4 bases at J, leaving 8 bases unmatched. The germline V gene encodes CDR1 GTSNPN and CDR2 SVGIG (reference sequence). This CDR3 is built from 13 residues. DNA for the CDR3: TGTGCCCGTCGGACTAGTCGTTACAATGAGCAGTTCTTC. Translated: CARRTSRYNEQFF.

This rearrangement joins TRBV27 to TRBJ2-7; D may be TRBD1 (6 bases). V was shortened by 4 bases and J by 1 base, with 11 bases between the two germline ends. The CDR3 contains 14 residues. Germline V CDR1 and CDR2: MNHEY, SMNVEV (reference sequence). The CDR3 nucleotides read TGTGCCAGCAGTTCAGGGGTGGCATCCTACGAGCAGTACTTC. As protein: CASSSGVASYEQYF.

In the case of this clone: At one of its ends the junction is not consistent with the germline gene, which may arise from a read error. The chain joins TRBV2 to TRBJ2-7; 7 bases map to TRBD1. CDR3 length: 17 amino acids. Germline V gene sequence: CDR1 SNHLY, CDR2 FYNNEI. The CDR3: CVSSEGWTGLSSYEQYF. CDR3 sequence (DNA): TGTGTCAGCAGTGAAGGGTGGACAGGCCTGAGCTCCTACGAGCAGTACTTC.

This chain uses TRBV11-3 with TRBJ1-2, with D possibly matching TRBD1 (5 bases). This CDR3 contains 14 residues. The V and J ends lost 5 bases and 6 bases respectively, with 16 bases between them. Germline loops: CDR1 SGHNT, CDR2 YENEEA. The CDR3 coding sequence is TGTGCCAGCAGCCCTCCAGGGCGGGGGAATGGCTACACCTTC. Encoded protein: CASSPPGRGNGYTF.

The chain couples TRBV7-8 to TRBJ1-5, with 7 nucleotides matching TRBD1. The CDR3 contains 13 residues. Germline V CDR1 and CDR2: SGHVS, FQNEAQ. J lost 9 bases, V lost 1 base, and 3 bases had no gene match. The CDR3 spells CASSLGGQRPQHF. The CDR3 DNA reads TGTGCCAGCAGCTTAGGGGGACAGCGGCCCCAGCATTTT.